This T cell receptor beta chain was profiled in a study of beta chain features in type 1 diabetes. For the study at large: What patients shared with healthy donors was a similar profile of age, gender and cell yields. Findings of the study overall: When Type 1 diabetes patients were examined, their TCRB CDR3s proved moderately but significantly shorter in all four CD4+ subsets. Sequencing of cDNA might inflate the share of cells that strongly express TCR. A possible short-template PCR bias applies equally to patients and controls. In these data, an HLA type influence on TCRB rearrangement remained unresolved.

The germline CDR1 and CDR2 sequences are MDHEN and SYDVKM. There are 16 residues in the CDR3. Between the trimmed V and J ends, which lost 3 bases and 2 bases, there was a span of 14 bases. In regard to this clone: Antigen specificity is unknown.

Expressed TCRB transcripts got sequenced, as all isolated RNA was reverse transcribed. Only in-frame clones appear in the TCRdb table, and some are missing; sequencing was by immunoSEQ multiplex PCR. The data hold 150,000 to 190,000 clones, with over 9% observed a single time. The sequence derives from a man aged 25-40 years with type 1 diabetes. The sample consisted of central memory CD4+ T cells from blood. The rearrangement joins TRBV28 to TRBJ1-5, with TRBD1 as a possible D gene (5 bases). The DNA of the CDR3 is TGTGCCAGCAGTTTCGTCAGGGACTTGGGCAATCAGCCCCAGCATTTT. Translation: CASSFVRDLGNQPQHF.